The 26 T cell receptor beta chains below all came from one sample that was sequenced in a study of T-cell memory formation after mild COVID-19. TCRdb redid the calling of the 5' RACE reads with MiXCR, one entry per CDR3 protein. Of about 610,000 distinct CDR3 sequences in the sample, 15% to 20% were seen once. Sequences were obtained from PBMCs or a T cell subset sorted from them (not recorded which). The source is an adult woman who had mild COVID-19 (a few samples of this study predate the infection). Cell type and time point are not known.

This chain links TRBV6-2 or TRBV6-3 with TRBJ2-1; a possible D gene is TRBD2 (6 bases). CDR1 is MNHEY and CDR2 is SVGEGT in the germline V gene. With 6 bases removed from V and 2 bases from J, the gap between germline ends came to 11 bases. This CDR3 region has 14 residues. CDR3 amino acids: CASRLLAAYNEQFF. CDR3 nucleotides: TGTGCCAGCAGGTTACTAGCTGCCTACAATGAGCAGTTCTTC.

The chain uses TRBV2 and TRBJ2-7; D uncertain. In germline, CDR1 is SNHLY, CDR2 FYNNEI. The length of the CDR3 is 15 residues. V lost 6 bases, J lost 0 bases, and 15 bases lay in between. This chain's CDR3 is CASSQEQYSSYEQYF. CDR3 DNA sequence: TGTGCCAGCAGCCAGGAGCAGTATAGCTCCTACGAGCAGTACTTC.

This clonotype came up a few times. The CDR3 spells CASSPWTGESTDTQYF. In DNA, the CDR3 is TGTGCCAGCAGCCCTTGGACAGGGGAGAGTACAGATACGCAGTATTTT. The chain carries TRBV7-9 and TRBJ2-3; 9 bases map to TRBD1. Germline loops: CDR1 SEHNR, CDR2 FQNEAQ (reference sequence). Trimming removed 5 bases from V and 3 bases from J; junction bases left unmatched: 9. The CDR3 covers 16 residues.

This clonotype was seen only a few times. The chain employs TRBV5-5 and TRBJ1-2; TRBD1 agrees at 8 bases. Germline V gene data show CDR1 as SGHKS and CDR2 as YYEKEE (reference sequence). Unmatched junction bases numbered 9, after V lost 5 bases and J lost 3 bases. There are 15 residues in the CDR3. CDR3 sequence reads: CASSSTGTGHYGYTF. The CDR3 nucleotides are TGTGCCAGCAGTTCGACCGGGACAGGTCACTATGGCTACACCTTC.

The chain joins TRBV19 to TRBJ2-3; D is ambiguous. Germline V gene lookup returns CDR1 LNHDA and CDR2 SQIVND (reference sequence). Trimming pared 5 bases from V and 2 bases from J, leaving 11 bases between. CDR3 length equals 14 residues. DNA of the CDR3: TGTGCCAGTAGTGCACGTTGGCTCACAGATACGCAGTATTTT. Its protein is CASSARWLTDTQYF.

This clonotype was detected a few times. The chain joins TRBV5-1 to TRBJ2-7; TRBD2 is a possible D gene (5 bases). Germline-derived CDR1 and CDR2 are SGHRS and YFSETQ. This CDR3 is built from 12 residues. The V gene lost 5 bases and the J gene lost 2 bases, with 8 bases spanning the gap. CDR3 coding DNA: TGCGCCAGCAGTGCCGGGACCTACGAGCAGTACTTC. Its translation is CASSAGTYEQYF.

In this sample, this clonotype turned up a few times. The rearrangement uses TRBV5-6 and TRBJ1-1; D not resolved. CDR3 length: 15 residues. V was pared by 1 base and J by 5 bases, with 15 bases between. The germline V gene encodes CDR1 SGHDT and CDR2 YYEEEE. The CDR3 nucleotides read TGTGCCAGCAGCTTGTTCGTGGTTGGAGGGACTGAAGCTTTCTTT. Translation: CASSLFVVGGTEAFF.

This clonotype showed up just a few times. This chain connects TRBV9 to TRBJ2-7, with 7 bases matching TRBD2. V gave up 0 bases and J gave up 2 bases; unmatched junction bases: 8. There are 16 residues in the CDR3. Per germline, CDR1 SGDLS and CDR2 YYNGEE. This chain's CDR3 is CASSVGWREKAYEQYF. The DNA for the CDR3 is TGTGCCAGCAGCGTAGGTTGGCGGGAGAAGGCCTACGAGCAGTACTTC.

This clonotype was counted ten times or more. The J gene is TRBJ1-2, the V gene TRBV4-1; tentatively, D is TRBD1 (5 bases). CDR1 is MGHRA and CDR2 is YSYEKL in the germline V gene. The V and J ends lost 0 bases and 2 bases respectively, with 10 bases between them. This CDR3 has 15 residues. CDR3 sequence: CASSQDPGGNYGYTF. In DNA, the CDR3 is TGCGCCAGCAGCCAAGATCCGGGGGGGAACTATGGCTACACCTTC.

The chain carries TRBV7-9 and TRBJ2-1; either TRBD1 or TRBD2 may supply D (6 bases each). The CDR3 spans 14 residues. Germline V gene lookup returns CDR1 SEHNR and CDR2 FQNEAQ (reference sequence). V shed 7 bases and J shed 3 bases, with 13 bases lying between them. The chain's CDR3 is CASNRGGNYNEQFF. The CDR3 nucleotides read TGTGCCAGCAACCGAGGGGGGAACTACAATGAGCAGTTCTTC.

This clonotype was observed at least ten times. The V call is TRBV20-1, the J call TRBJ2-2; 7 bases are shared with TRBD1. With 1 base clipped from V and 1 base from J, the junction kept 3 bases outside the gene matches. The CDR3 runs to 15 residues. Looked up from germline, CDR1 is DFQATT and CDR2 is SNEGSKA (reference sequence). The CDR3 here is CSARVRTGNTGELFF. In nucleotides, the CDR3 is TGCAGTGCTAGAGTCCGGACAGGGAACACCGGGGAGCTGTTTTTT.

This clonotype was observed a handful of times. The chain links TRBV12-3 or TRBV12-4 to TRBJ2-5; tentatively, D is TRBD1 or TRBD2 (5 bases each). V was cut by 10 bases and J by 4 bases, with 19 bases left in between. The CDR3 extends over 14 amino acids. The CDR3 DNA is TGTGCCACCGCTCGGGCCAAGGGGAGAGAGACCCAGTACTTC. This gives the protein CATARAKGRETQYF.

The rearrangement uses TRBV5-1 and TRBJ2-1, with a tentative D call TRBD2 (6 bases). Trimming left V 5 bases short and J 7 bases short, with 19 bases between. This CDR3 is 15 amino acids long. CDR1 SGHRS and CDR2 YFSETQ come from the germline V gene. DNA of the CDR3: TGCGCCAGCAGGTATATTAGCGGAACCCCGAATGAGCAGTTCTTC. This codes for CASRYISGTPNEQFF.

This clonotype was found a few times. V and J are TRBV7-8 and TRBJ2-7, with D possibly matching TRBD2 (6 bases). CDR1 and CDR2 from the germline V gene are SGHVS and FQNEAQ. This CDR3 spans 13 amino acids. V lost 5 bases to trimming and J lost 9 bases, with 17 bases between them. Written as DNA, the CDR3 is TGTGCCAGCAGCCTCCCCAGGGCGCGGGGGCAGTACTTC. This codes for CASSLPRARGQYF.

This clonotype was observed at least ten times. The chain couples TRBV5-5 to TRBJ1-2, with D hard to call. Germline V gene data show CDR1 as SGHKS and CDR2 as YYEKEE (reference sequence). The V end lost 0 bases, the J end lost 1 base, and 13 bases lay between the germline ends. There are 16 residues in the CDR3. CDR3 protein: CASSLAALNLNYGYTF. The CDR3 DNA sequence: TGTGCCAGCAGCTTGGCTGCTTTGAATCTTAACTATGGCTACACCTTC. Filled out from reference TRBV5-5 and TRBJ1-2, the complete variable domain reads DAGVTQSPTHLIKTRGQQVTLRCSPISGHKSVSWYQQVLGQGPQFIFQYYEKEERGRGNFPDRFSARQFPNYSSELNVNALLLGDSALYLCASSLAALNLNYGYTFGSGTRLTVV.

Note on this clonotype: At one boundary the junction diverges from the germline segment, which might be a read error. The CDR3 DNA reads as TGTGCCATCAGCGGGAGAGGGAAGGGCTACGAGCAGTACTTC. Protein product: CAISGRGKGYEQYF. The chain uses TRBV15 and TRBJ2-7; 8 nucleotides agree with TRBD2. The CDR3 is 14 amino acids. The germline V gene has CDR1 LNHNV and CDR2 YYDKDF (reference sequence).

There are a few counts of this clonotype. The J gene is TRBJ2-2, the V gene TRBV4-3; TRBD2 is a possible D gene (6 bases). Germline assignment: CDR1 LGHNA and CDR2 YSLEER. V dropped 1 base and J dropped 4 bases, with 13 bases sitting between them. This CDR3 region has 16 residues. CDR3 amino acids: CASSQGGGRGTGELFF. The CDR3 nucleotides read TGCGCCAGCAGCCAAGGCGGAGGGCGAGGCACCGGGGAGCTGTTTTTT.

This clonotype has a count of ten or more. The chain employs TRBV5-1 and TRBJ2-7; 8 bases map to TRBD1. Per the germline V gene, CDR1 is SGHRS and CDR2 is YFSETQ. Trimming cost V 4 bases and J 3 bases; bases outside gene matches: 3. The CDR3 has 13 amino acids. CDR3: CASSTGQGYEQYF. The DNA for the CDR3 is TGCGCCAGCAGCACCGGACAGGGCTACGAGCAGTACTTC. The full variable domain, rest sourced from reference TRBV5-1 and TRBJ2-7, is KAGVTQTPRYLIKTRGQQVTLSCSPISGHRSVSWYQQTPGQGLQFLFEYFSETQRNKGNFPGRFSGRQFSNSRSEMNVSTLELGDSALYLCASSTGQGYEQYFGPGTRLTVT.

The chain joins TRBV29-1 to TRBJ2-7, with D perhaps matching TRBD1 (5 bases). Trimming cost V 8 bases and J 5 bases, with 16 bases left between them. CDR1 and CDR2 from the germline V gene are SQVTM and ANQGSEA. The CDR3 is 12 residues long. CDR3 sequence: CSLGEGVHEQYF. The CDR3 DNA reads as TGCAGCCTTGGGGAAGGGGTTCACGAGCAGTACTTC.

The chain links TRBV12-3 or TRBV12-4 to TRBJ2-5, with 7 bases identical to TRBD1. Trimming took 2 bases from V and 4 from J; bases not matched to a gene: 10. The CDR3 consists of 16 residues. CDR3 nucleotide sequence: TGTGCCAGCAGTTTATATGACAGGGTGGTAGCAGAGACCCAGTACTTC. Protein product: CASSLYDRVVAETQYF.

The gene calls are TRBV6-6 and TRBJ1-2; D unclear. The CDR3 length is 13 residues. V lost 7 bases to trimming and J lost 5 bases, with 14 bases between them. Germline CDR1 and CDR2: MNHNY and SVGAGI (reference sequence). The CDR3 is CASNDGRYYGYTF. The DNA of the CDR3 is TGTGCCAGCAACGACGGGCGGTATTATGGCTACACCTTC.

The rearrangement joins TRBV25-1 to TRBJ2-1; possibly TRBD1 or TRBD2 for D (5 bases each). The CDR3 consists of 14 residues. Trimming removed 2 bases from V and 6 bases from J, with 11 bases in between. The germline gives CDR1 MGHDK, CDR2 SYGVNS. The CDR3 sequence: CASSERDVGNEQFF. As DNA, the CDR3 is TGTGCCAGCAGTGAAAGGGACGTTGGCAATGAGCAGTTCTTC.

V is TRBV7-8 and J is TRBJ2-3, with TRBD1 as a possible D gene (7 bases). From germline, CDR1 is SGHVS and CDR2 FQNEAQ. V lost 3 bases, J lost 2 bases, and 21 bases lay in between. The CDR3 is 18 residues long. The CDR3 loop is CASSLDLLRGALTDTQYF. CDR3 DNA sequence: TGTGCCAGCAGCTTGGATCTACTCAGGGGGGCTCTCACAGATACGCAGTATTTT.

In this sample, this clonotype turned up a few times. The CDR3 nucleotides read TGTGCCAGCTCACCATTAACTGAAATTGAGCAGTTCTTC. This codes for CASSPLTEIEQFF. The J gene is TRBJ2-1, the V gene TRBV18, with D hard to call. V lost 2 bases, J lost 9 bases, and 11 bases lay in between. The CDR3 totals 13 residues. Germline V gives CDR1 KGHSH, CDR2 LQKENI.

This clonotype was picked up a small number of times. The rearrangement joins TRBV7-9 to TRBJ1-2, with D possibly TRBD1 on 6 matching bases. The ends were cut back, 5 bases at V and 5 bases at J, with 18 bases in the middle. The CDR3 length is 15 residues. Germline V gene lookup returns CDR1 SEHNR and CDR2 FQNEAQ (reference sequence). For the CDR3, the DNA is TGTGCCAGCAGCCTCGGGTTACGGCAGGGGTATGGCTACACCTTC. Translation: CASSLGLRQGYGYTF.

V usage is TRBV4-2 and J usage is TRBJ2-7; tentative D call: TRBD2 (7 bases). Looked up from germline, CDR1 is LGHNA and CDR2 is YNFKEQ. Trimming pared 0 bases from V and 2 bases from J, leaving 11 bases between. The CDR3 has 15 residues. In nucleotides, the CDR3 is TGTGCCAGCAGCCAAGAACCGGGGGGCCCCTACGAGCAGTACTTC. It yields the protein CASSQEPGGPYEQYF.